Presented here are 9 T cell receptor beta chains from one specimen sequenced in a study of regulatory T cells in long-lasting Graves disease. Combining iRepertoire HTBI primers with Arm-PCR of CDR3 regions, the authors built TCR beta libraries. In TCRdb, the multiplex PCR reads were re-called with MiXCR into one record per CDR3 protein. Of about 400,000 distinct CDR3 sequences listed, about 14% are singletons. Time point described: newly diagnosed GD, antithyroid drugs for less than 3 months. PBMCs provided the RNA from which the TCR library was made. This specimen was peripheral blood mononuclear cells (PBMCs), taken at new diagnosis, from a patient treated with antithyroid drugs. These receptors were collected from a female donor with Graves disease.

The V call is TRBV4-1, the J call TRBJ2-5; no clear D. The CDR3 consists of 16 residues. V lost 0 bases, J lost 4 bases, and 15 bases lay in between. Germline CDR1 MGHRA, CDR2 YSYEKL. This chain's CDR3 is CASSQDGRARGETQYF. Here the CDR3 DNA reads TGCGCCAGCAGCCAAGACGGTAGGGCTCGCGGAGAGACCCAGTACTTC.

This clonotype was recorded many times. V is TRBV2 and J is TRBJ1-5; 7 nucleotides agree with TRBD1. CDR3 length: 14 residues. The junction had 8 bases not matched to a gene; V was cut back by 5 bases and J by 7 bases. CDR1 SNHLY and CDR2 FYNNEI come from the germline V gene. The CDR3 here is CASSFRQGSQPQHF. CDR3 DNA sequence: TGTGCCAGCAGTTTTAGACAGGGCTCCCAGCCCCAGCATTTT.

The chain links TRBV19 to TRBJ2-7; D not resolved. Germline CDR1 is LNHDA and CDR2 is SQIVND (reference sequence). The germline V and J ends were trimmed by 4 bases and 3 bases, with 10 bases remaining between them. The CDR3 is made up of 13 amino acids. The CDR3 DNA reads TGTGCCAGTAGTACTACTGTACGCTACGAGCAGTACTTC. Translation: CASSTTVRYEQYF. The full variable domain, in which reference TRBV19 and TRBJ2-7 provide the parts outside the CDR3, is DGGITQSPKYLFRKEGQNVTLSCEQNLNHDAMYWYRQDPGQGLRLIYYSQIVNDFQKGDIAEGYSVSREKKESFPLTVTSAQKNPTAFYLCASSTTVRYEQYFGPGTRLTVT.

There are many counts of this clonotype. The rearrangement uses TRBV2 and TRBJ2-7; D is ambiguous. This CDR3 has 12 residues. Germline V CDR1 and CDR2: SNHLY, FYNNEI. With 5 bases removed from V and 3 bases from J, the gap between germline ends came to 8 bases. CDR3 amino acids: CASSLYFYEQYF. The DNA for the CDR3 is TGTGCCAGCAGTCTATATTTCTACGAGCAGTACTTC.

This clonotype was observed many times. This sequence joins TRBV20-1 and TRBJ1-4; possibly TRBD1 for D (6 bases). Germline loops: CDR1 DFQATT, CDR2 SNEGSKA (reference sequence). The CDR3 runs 13 residues. Trimming took 3 bases from V and 5 from J, leaving 10 bases between them. The CDR3: CSARDSLNEKLFF. The CDR3 DNA reads as TGCAGTGCTAGGGACAGTTTAAATGAAAAACTGTTTTTT.

This clonotype was picked up many times. The CDR3 loop reads CSARDQGRNSHVSNQPQHF. The CDR3 DNA sequence: TGCAGTGCTAGAGATCAGGGCAGGAACTCCCATGTGAGCAATCAGCCCCAGCATTTT. V gene TRBV20-1 combines with J gene TRBJ1-5; TRBD1 is a possible D gene (5 bases). V dropped 0 bases and J dropped 1 base, with 22 bases sitting between them. This CDR3 is 19 amino acids long. The germline gives CDR1 DFQATT, CDR2 SNEGSKA (reference sequence).

V is TRBV5-1 and J is TRBJ2-5; D is undetermined. CDR3 size: 16 residues. Trimming left V 0 bases short and J 1 base short, with 13 bases between. Germline-derived CDR1 and CDR2 are SGHRS and YFSETQ. Written as DNA, the CDR3 is TGCGCCAGCAGCTTGGCCGGTCCCGGAACCCAAGAGACCCAGTACTTC. Translation: CASSLAGPGTQETQYF.

There are many counts of this clonotype. The CDR3 DNA is TGTGCCAGCAGTTATACAATAAGCGGGATATACAATGAGCAGTTCTTC. The encoded protein is CASSYTISGIYNEQFF. The rearrangement joins TRBV6-2 or TRBV6-3 to TRBJ2-1; TRBD2 matches at 7 bases. This CDR3 is built from 16 residues. The trim removed 3 bases at V and 4 bases at J, leaving 9 bases unmatched. CDR1 and CDR2 from the germline V gene are MNHEY and SVGEGT.

The rearrangement links TRBV7-9 to TRBJ2-1; D perhaps matches TRBD1 (6 bases). CDR1 is SEHNR and CDR2 is FQNEAQ in the germline V gene (reference sequence). The V gene lost 5 bases and the J gene lost 0 bases, with 17 bases spanning the gap. The CDR3 extends over 17 amino acids. The CDR3 DNA reads as TGTGCCAGCAGCATTTTCGGGACACTTTCCTCCTACAATGAGCAGTTCTTC. It translates to CASSIFGTLSSYNEQFF.